This TCR beta chain came from a study of vaccination and CD4 T cells after COVID-19. Study at large: Four females and six males made up the convalescents, with two Hispanic.

Overall study findings and caveats: Among convalescent patients, a median roughly 90% of reactive clones emerged only after vaccination.

This clonotype was detected a few times. Its antigen is as yet unknown. The CDR3 totals 15 residues. Germline CDR1 and CDR2: MNHEY and SVGAGI. Trimming stripped 0 bases from V and 9 bases from J, with 12 bases between. The treatment denotes: roughly ten-day PBMC culture with coronavirus spike peptide pools or control peptides (ViraFEST assay). With the Oncomine TCR Beta short-read assay, DNA from cultured CD4+ T cells was sequenced. Genomic DNA from cultured CD4+ T cells was extracted. MiXCR, run by TCRdb on the PCR reads, gives a single entry per CDR3 protein. The table records about 17,000 distinct CDR3 sequences, approximately 58% of them present only once.

This receptor was identified in a human donor who had recovered from COVID-19. Material: CD4+ T cells from blood, cultured in vitro, obtained after SARS-CoV-2 vaccination. The rearrangement links TRBV6-5 to TRBJ1-6; D not certain. The CDR3 DNA reads TGTGCCAGCAGTTACTCGAAAGAACCAACTTCACCCCTCCACTTT. It specifies CASSYSKEPTSPLHF.